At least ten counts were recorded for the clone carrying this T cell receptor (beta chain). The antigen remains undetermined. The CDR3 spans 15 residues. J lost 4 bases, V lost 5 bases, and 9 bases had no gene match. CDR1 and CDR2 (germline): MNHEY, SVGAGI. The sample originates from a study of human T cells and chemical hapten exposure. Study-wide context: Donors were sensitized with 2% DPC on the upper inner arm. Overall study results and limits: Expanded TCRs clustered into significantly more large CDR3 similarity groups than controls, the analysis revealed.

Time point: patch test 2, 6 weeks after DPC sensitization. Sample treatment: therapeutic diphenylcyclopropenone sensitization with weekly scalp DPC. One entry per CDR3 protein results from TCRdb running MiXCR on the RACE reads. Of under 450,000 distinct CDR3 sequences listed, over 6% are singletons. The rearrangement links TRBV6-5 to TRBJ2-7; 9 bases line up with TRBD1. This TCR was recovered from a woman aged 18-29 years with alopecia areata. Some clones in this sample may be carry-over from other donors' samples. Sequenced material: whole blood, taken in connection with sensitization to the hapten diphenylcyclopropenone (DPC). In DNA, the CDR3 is TGTGCCAGCAGTCCATCCGGGACAGGGCGGTACGAGCAGTACTTC. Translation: CASSPSGTGRYEQYF.